This T cell receptor beta chain was profiled in a study of control samples from healthy donors and cancer patients (dated by TCRdb to about 2020). Regarding this clone: What this receptor recognizes is not known. No much larger clonotype is one base removed from it; base qualities were not supplied.

From cysteine to phenylalanine, the CDR3 is 10 amino acids long. The only DNA kept is the CDR3, 30 bases in frame from the first base. V is reduced by 8 bases and J by 8 bases, leaving a spacing of 8 bases between them. Based on the germline V gene, the CDR1 and CDR2 sequences are SNHLY and FYNNEI. The library relied on the immunoSEQ multiplex PCR assay. TCRdb's version of the immuneACCESS table is confined to in-frame rearrangements and falls short of the full clone set. An unresolved V gene accounts for under half of the shortfall where checked; the remainder is of unknown origin. A total of 150,000 to 200,000 clones appear in this sample, about nine tenths of them only once. The top ten clones comprise just over 2% of the sample.

Input material: blood. This receptor chain uses TRBV2 and TRBJ2-3; the D segment is perhaps TRBD1 or TRBD2, each sharing 5 matched bases. This receptor was taken from a woman in her thirties or forties in good health. The nucleotide sequence reads TGTGCCAGCGGGGGTGGTACGCAGTATTTT. This translates into CASGGGTQYF.